This T cell receptor beta chain was sequenced during a study of blood T cell repertoires in COVID-19. Whole-study context: Sample material is recorded as cDNA or gDNA derived from T cells, B-cell-depleted T cells, or PBMCs.

Repertoires were generated with immunoSEQ multiplex PCR, while TCRdb's copy carries only in-frame clones and drops some. Of around 180,000 clones in the sample, more than 75% were seen once. The receptor was isolated from a woman aged 25 to 39 who had recovered from COVID-19. The specimen sequenced was PBMCs or T cells enriched from blood (not recorded which).

The CDR3 region has the DNA TGCAGCGTTGAACAGGGGAACGACTATGGCTACACCTTC. As protein: CSVEQGNDYGYTF. The chain is built from TRBV29-1 and TRBJ1-2; D may be TRBD1 (6 bases). Germline-derived CDR1 and CDR2 are SQVTM and ANQGSEA. CDR3 length: 13 residues. V was pared by 2 bases and J by 3 bases, with 10 bases between.